The 10 T cell receptor beta chains given below trace back to one sample, sequenced in a study of response to subunit inactivated influenza vaccine. TCRdb recomputed calls from the RT-PCR reads with MiXCR, one row per CDR3 protein. The sample lists roughly 500,000 distinct CDR3 sequences, roughly 25% occurring once. The source was CD4+ T cells sorted from PBMCs, collected 5 days after vaccination. Receptors were obtained from a man aged 50-60 years who received an inactivated influenza vaccine.

V and J are TRBV20-1 and TRBJ2-1, with 9 bases matching TRBD2. The CDR3 has 15 amino acids. V lost 5 bases to trimming and J lost 5 bases; unmatched junction nucleotides: 10. Per the germline V gene, CDR1 is DFQATT and CDR2 is SNEGSKA (reference sequence). CDR3 coding DNA: TGCAGTGCTCAACGGCGCAGCGGGAGGAACAATGAGCAGTTCTTC. Amino acids: CSAQRRSGRNNEQFF.

The J gene is TRBJ2-2, the V gene TRBV12-3 or TRBV12-4; 8 positions match TRBD2. V lost 5 bases and J lost 6; bases outside the gene matches: 8. CDR3 length: 15 amino acids. The CDR3 sequence: CASSTTGLVPGELFF. CDR3 coding DNA: TGTGCCAGCAGTACGACGGGACTAGTCCCCGGGGAGCTGTTTTTT.

CDR3 nucleotide sequence: TGTGCCAGCAGCCGCCGGGCAGGGTCCTCGAACACTGAAGCTTTCTTT. This translates into CASSRRAGSSNTEAFF. J is TRBJ1-1 and V is TRBV4-2; possible D gene TRBD1, 5 bases. The V gene lost 4 bases and the J gene lost 1 base, with 16 bases spanning the gap. This CDR3 comprises 16 residues. Per the germline V gene, CDR1 is LGHNA and CDR2 is YNFKEQ.

This clonotype was counted between two and nine times. The rearrangement joins TRBV6-2 or TRBV6-3 to TRBJ2-1, with D hard to call. Trimming removed 6 bases at V and 7 bases at J, with 13 bases between. Germline V CDR1 and CDR2: MNHEY, SVGEGT. There are 13 residues in the CDR3. The CDR3, as DNA: TGTGCCAGCAGCTCGGTGCATGGGAATGAGCAGTTCTTC. The encoded protein is CASSSVHGNEQFF.

The chain combines TRBV12-3 or TRBV12-4 with TRBJ1-3; perhaps TRBD1 as D (5 bases). The CDR3 length is 15 residues. V was pared by 6 bases and J by 0 bases, with 12 bases between. CDR3 sequence (DNA): TGTGCCAGCAGCCTGGGACGGTCCTCTGGAAACACCATATATTTT. Translation gives CASSLGRSSGNTIYF.

This clonotype has just a few counts. The chain employs TRBV24-1 and TRBJ2-2; 7 positions match TRBD1. The CDR3 covers 16 residues. V was clipped by 4 bases and J by 5 bases; unmatched bases: 9. Germline lookup yields CDR1 KGHDR and CDR2 SFDVKD. The CDR3 sequence: CATSDPDRAGTGELFF. The CDR3 coding sequence is TGTGCCACCAGTGACCCCGACAGGGCCGGGACCGGGGAGCTGTTTTTT.

The rearrangement links TRBV3-1 to TRBJ2-2; D is unresolved. Per the germline V gene, CDR1 is LGHDT and CDR2 is YNNKEL (reference sequence). Trimming removed 5 bases at V and 3 bases at J, with 16 bases between. The CDR3 is 16 residues long. For the CDR3, the DNA is TGTGCCAGCAGCGAGGAATTCTCCCGAGACACCGGGGAGCTGTTTTTT. Its protein product is CASSEEFSRDTGELFF.

This clonotype appeared a few times. This chain uses TRBV20-1 with TRBJ2-7; 8 nucleotides match TRBD2. The CDR3 totals 15 residues. Germline V gene lookup returns CDR1 DFQATT and CDR2 SNEGSKA (reference sequence). J gave up 1 base and V 7 bases, and 12 bases lay outside the gene matches. CDR3 region: CSVPRASGRSYEQYF. CDR3 in DNA: TGCAGTGTCCCCCGGGCTAGCGGGCGTTCCTACGAGCAGTACTTC.

There are a few counts of this clonotype. This CDR3 reads CASSQGRARFEKLFF. As DNA, the CDR3 is TGCGCCAGCAGCCAAGGTCGTGCTAGATTCGAAAAACTGTTTTTT. The chain is built from TRBV4-1 and TRBJ1-4; D is uncertain. The CDR3 is 15 amino acids. The germline V and J ends were trimmed by 1 base and 8 bases, with 14 bases remaining between them. The germline V gene has CDR1 MGHRA and CDR2 YSYEKL.

This clonotype occurred a few times. The V call is TRBV12-3 or TRBV12-4, the J call TRBJ2-7; D gene uncertain. Deletions cut 2 bases from V and 3 bases from J, with 5 bases between. This CDR3 region has 12 residues. The CDR3 spells CASSLRRYEQYF. CDR3 sequence (DNA): TGTGCCAGCAGTTTACGGCGCTACGAGCAGTACTTC.